These 2 T cell receptor beta chains came from one sample sequenced in a study of Graves' ophthalmopathy and Graves' hyperthyroidism (dated by TCRdb to between 2018 and 2020). Sequencing relied on an Illumina HiSeq 2000. For repertoire sequencing, TCR beta CDR3 regions were amplified from RNA transcripts. The first round of RT-PCR was done with HTBI primers and the Qiagen OneStep RT-PCR kit, and was followed by a second round of multiplex PCR, then size selection and purification. The raw public reads went through TCRdb reprocessing: fastp at Q25, MiXCR clone calling, in-frame beta chains kept. CDR3 protein sequences are deduplicated, and each keeps its most common genes and DNA. This sample comprises about 200,000 distinct CDR3 sequences, around 30% of them detected only once. Approximately 8.6% of the sample goes to the ten largest clones. The sequenced sample was peripheral blood. These receptors were collected from a man aged 45 to 65 with Graves' ophthalmopathy. Donor details come from another sample of the same person, matched by shared clones.

This chain connects TRBV7-6 to TRBJ2-7; D is uncertain. CDR1 and CDR2 (germline): SGHVS, FNYEAQ. The CDR3 runs to 13 residues. V lost 3 bases and J 3 bases, leaving 9 bases between the germline ends. The CDR3 region has the DNA TGTGCCAGCAGCTTTGGTCGCCACTACGAGCAGTACTTC. Translating gives CASSFGRHYEQYF.

This clonotype has at least ten counts. V and J are TRBV2 and TRBJ2-5, with D unresolved. V was pared by 4 bases and J by 5 bases, with 17 bases between. The germline gives CDR1 SNHLY, CDR2 FYNNEI. CDR3 length: 15 residues. CDR3 loop: CASSVYRSTEETQYF. The CDR3 nucleotides are TGTGCCAGCAGTGTATACCGCTCTACTGAGGAGACCCAGTACTTC.